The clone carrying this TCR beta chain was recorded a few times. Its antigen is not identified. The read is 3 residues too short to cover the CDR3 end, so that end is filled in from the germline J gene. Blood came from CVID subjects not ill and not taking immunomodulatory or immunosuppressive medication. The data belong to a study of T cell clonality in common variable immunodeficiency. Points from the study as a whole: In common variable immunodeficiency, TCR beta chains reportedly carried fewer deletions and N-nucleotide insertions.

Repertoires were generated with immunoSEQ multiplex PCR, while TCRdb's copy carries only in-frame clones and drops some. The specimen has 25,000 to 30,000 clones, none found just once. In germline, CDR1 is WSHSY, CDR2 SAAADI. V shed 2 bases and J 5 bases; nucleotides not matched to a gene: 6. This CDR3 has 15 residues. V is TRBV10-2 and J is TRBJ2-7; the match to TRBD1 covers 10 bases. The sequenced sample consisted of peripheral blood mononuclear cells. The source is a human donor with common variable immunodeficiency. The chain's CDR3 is CASSEIRDRGHEQYF. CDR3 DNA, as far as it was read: TGCGCCAGCAGTGAGATCCGGGACAGGGGACACGAG.